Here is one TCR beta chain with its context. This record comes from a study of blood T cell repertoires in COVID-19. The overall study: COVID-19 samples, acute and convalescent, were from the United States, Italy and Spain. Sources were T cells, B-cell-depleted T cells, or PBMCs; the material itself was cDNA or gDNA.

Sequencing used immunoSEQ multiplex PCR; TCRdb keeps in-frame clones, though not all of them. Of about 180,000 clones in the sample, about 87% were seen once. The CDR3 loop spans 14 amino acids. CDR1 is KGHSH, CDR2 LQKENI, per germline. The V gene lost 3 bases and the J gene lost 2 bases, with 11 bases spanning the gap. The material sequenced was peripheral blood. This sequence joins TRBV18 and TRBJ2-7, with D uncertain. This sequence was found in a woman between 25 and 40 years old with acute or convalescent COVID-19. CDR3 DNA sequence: TGTGCCAGCTCACCTAACGGAGAGGCCTACGAGCAGTACTTC. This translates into CASSPNGEAYEQYF.